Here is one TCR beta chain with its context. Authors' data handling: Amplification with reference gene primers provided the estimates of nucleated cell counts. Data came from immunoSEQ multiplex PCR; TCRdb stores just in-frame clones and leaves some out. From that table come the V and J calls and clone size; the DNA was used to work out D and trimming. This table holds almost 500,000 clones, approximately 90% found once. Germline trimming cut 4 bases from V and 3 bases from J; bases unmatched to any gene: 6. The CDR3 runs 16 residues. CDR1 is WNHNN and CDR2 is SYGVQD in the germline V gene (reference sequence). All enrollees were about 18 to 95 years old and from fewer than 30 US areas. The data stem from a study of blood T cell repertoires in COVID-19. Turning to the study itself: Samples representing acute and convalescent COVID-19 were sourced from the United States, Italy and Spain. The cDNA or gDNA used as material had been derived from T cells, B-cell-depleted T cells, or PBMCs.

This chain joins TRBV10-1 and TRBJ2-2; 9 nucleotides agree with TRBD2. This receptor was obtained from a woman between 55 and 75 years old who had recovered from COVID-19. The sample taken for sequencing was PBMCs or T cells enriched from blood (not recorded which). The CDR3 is CASSGSSGEDTGELFF. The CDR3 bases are TGCGCCAGCAGTGGCTCTAGCGGGGAAGACACCGGGGAGCTGTTTTTT.